The 21 T cell receptor beta chains below come from one sample, sequenced in a study of blood T cell repertoires in COVID-19. Clones were sequenced by immunoSEQ multiplex PCR, and TCRdb holds only the in-frame ones, with some missing. The profile shows 280,000 or so clones, over 75% of them singletons. Sequenced: peripheral blood. The receptors were sampled from a man aged 18-30 years with active or convalescent COVID-19.

The chain combines TRBV27 with TRBJ2-1; 10 bases are a match to TRBD1. Germline CDR1 is MNHEY and CDR2 is SMNVEV (reference sequence). Unmatched junction bases numbered 7, after V lost 4 bases and J lost 7 bases. This CDR3 has 15 residues. CDR3 DNA sequence: TGTGCCAGCAGTTCACCCCGGGACAGGGGTAATGAGCAGTTCTTC. It specifies CASSSPRDRGNEQFF.

The V and J genes are TRBV4-3 and TRBJ1-2; D is undetermined. The CDR3 loop spans 14 amino acids. Germline loops: CDR1 LGHNA, CDR2 YSLEER. Trimming cost V 4 bases and J 4 bases, with 13 bases left between them. The CDR3 spells CASSPRTGTYGYTF. The CDR3 nucleotides read TGCGCCAGCAGCCCACGTACGGGTACCTATGGCTACACCTTC.

The chain joins TRBV20-1 to TRBJ2-7, with TRBD2 matching over 11 bases. Germline V gene sequence: CDR1 DFQATT, CDR2 SNEGSKA (reference sequence). V lost 3 bases and J lost 0; bases outside the gene matches: 1. The CDR3 is made up of 14 amino acids. The CDR3 protein is CSASSGGDSYEQYF. The CDR3 DNA reads TGCAGTGCTAGTAGCGGGGGGGACTCCTACGAGCAGTACTTC.

The chain joins TRBV4-1 to TRBJ1-2, with D perhaps matching TRBD1 (6 bases). The germline V gene encodes CDR1 MGHRA and CDR2 YSYEKL. With 2 bases removed from V and 5 bases from J, the gap between germline ends came to 9 bases. The CDR3 runs to 13 residues. CDR3 nucleotides: TGCGCCAGCAGCCAACCCGGACAGTATGGCTACACCTTC. This translates into CASSQPGQYGYTF.

The V call is TRBV5-1, the J call TRBJ1-3, with 7 bases that match TRBD1. V was clipped by 5 bases and J by 2 bases; unmatched bases: 4. The CDR3 is 14 amino acids. Germline assignment: CDR1 SGHRS and CDR2 YFSETQ. The CDR3 DNA is TGCGCCAGCAGTTTGACAGGGACTGGAAACACCATATATTTT. Its translation: CASSLTGTGNTIYF.

The chain carries TRBV20-1 and TRBJ2-7; tentatively, D is TRBD2 (6 bases). Looked up from germline, CDR1 is DFQATT and CDR2 is SNEGSKA (reference sequence). Between the trimmed V and J ends, which lost 2 bases and 6 bases, there was a span of 8 bases. The CDR3 extends over 11 amino acids. This CDR3 is CSARLAREQYF. In nucleotides, the CDR3 is TGCAGTGCTAGACTAGCGCGCGAGCAGTACTTC.

In DNA form, the CDR3 reads TGTGCCAGCAGTTTGGGGGCGTTTAACTATGGCTACACCTTC. This sequence encodes CASSLGAFNYGYTF. The chain links TRBV7-2 to TRBJ1-2; D is possibly TRBD1 (6 bases). Germline loops: CDR1 SGHTA, CDR2 FQGNSA. There are 14 residues in the CDR3. Trimming took 6 bases from V and 1 from J, leaving 12 bases between them.

This chain connects TRBV4-1 to TRBJ1-1, with 8 bases lining up with TRBD1. The ends lost 2 bases at V and 1 base at J; junction bases unmatched: 3. The CDR3 contains 15 residues. Germline loops: CDR1 MGHRA, CDR2 YSYEKL. CDR3 DNA sequence: TGCGCCAGCAGCCAAACGACAGGGGAGAACACTGAAGCTTTCTTT. Protein sequence: CASSQTTGENTEAFF.

This clone was picked up one time. The chain combines TRBV7-2 with TRBJ2-3; 11 bases line up with TRBD2. Germline CDR1 is SGHTA and CDR2 is FQGNSA. V dropped 5 bases and J dropped 3; count of bases not matched to a gene: 4. The CDR3 sequence is 15 residues long. The CDR3, as DNA: TGTGCCAGCAGCCCCGGGACTAGCGGAACAGATACGCAGTATTTT. This codes for CASSPGTSGTDTQYF.

V is TRBV4-2 and J is TRBJ2-1, with 11 bases identical to TRBD2. This CDR3 contains 15 residues. The V segment lost 4 bases and the J segment 6 bases; nucleotides outside the gene matches: 5. Germline CDR1 LGHNA, CDR2 YNFKEQ. The DNA of the CDR3 is TGTGCCAGCAGCCGAACTAGCGGGGGTGGCAATGAGCAGTTCTTC. The encoded protein is CASSRTSGGGNEQFF.

This rearrangement joins TRBV27 to TRBJ2-7; perhaps TRBD1 as D (6 bases). Trimming took 4 bases from V and 2 from J, leaving 12 bases between them. Germline V gene lookup returns CDR1 MNHEY and CDR2 SMNVEV (reference sequence). The CDR3 is made up of 14 amino acids. CDR3 residues: CASSSNRVPYEQYF. CDR3 nucleotides: TGTGCCAGCAGTTCAAACAGGGTTCCCTACGAGCAGTACTTC.

V usage is TRBV7-3 and J usage is TRBJ2-1, with TRBD1 matching over 7 bases. The CDR3 spans 13 residues. CDR1 is SGHTA, CDR2 FQGTGA, per germline. V shed 5 bases and J 7 bases; nucleotides not matched to a gene: 5. CDR3 residues: CASSLTGRNEQFF. The CDR3 bases are TGTGCCAGCAGCCTGACAGGGCGGAATGAGCAGTTCTTC.

This chain joins TRBV19 and TRBJ2-5; TRBD2 agrees at 11 bases. This CDR3 spans 19 amino acids. The trim removed 4 bases at V and 2 bases at J, leaving 15 bases unmatched. CDR1 LNHDA and CDR2 SQIVND come from the germline V gene (reference sequence). CDR3 amino acids: CASSKRGLSGGERQETQYF. The CDR3 DNA reads as TGTGCCAGTAGTAAAAGAGGGCTTAGCGGGGGGGAAAGACAAGAGACCCAGTACTTC.

The chain uses TRBV5-1 and TRBJ1-1; 8 bases are a match to TRBD1. J was trimmed by 2 bases and V by 2 bases; bases with no gene match: 2. The germline CDR1 and CDR2 sequences are SGHRS and YFSETQ. The CDR3 totals 14 residues. The CDR3 loop reads CASSFQGANTEAFF. CDR3 bases: TGCGCCAGCAGCTTTCAGGGGGCTAACACTGAAGCTTTCTTT.

J is TRBJ1-3 and V is TRBV19; 9 positions agree with TRBD1. With 3 bases clipped from V and 4 bases from J, the junction kept 7 bases outside the gene matches. Germline values: CDR1 LNHDA, CDR2 SQIVND (reference sequence). The CDR3 length is 16 residues. The CDR3 DNA sequence: TGTGCCAGTAGTATTCCGGGACAGGGATCCGGAAACACCATATATTTT. This encodes CASSIPGQGSGNTIYF.

V and J are TRBV9 and TRBJ2-7; 9 bases fit TRBD1. CDR1 SGDLS and CDR2 YYNGEE come from the germline V gene. CDR3 length: 16 amino acids. J lost 6 bases, V lost 2 bases, and 12 bases had no gene match. The CDR3 DNA follows: TGTGCCAGCAGCGTCAGAGCGGGACAGGGATCTAGCGAGCAGTACTTC. This encodes CASSVRAGQGSSEQYF.

The V call is TRBV5-1, the J call TRBJ1-2, with 10 bases matching TRBD1. The CDR3 sequence is 11 residues long. V shed 4 bases and J 13 bases; nucleotides not matched to a gene: 4. Germline CDR1 is SGHRS and CDR2 is YFSETQ. The CDR3 is CASSVDRGITF. The CDR3 DNA follows: TGCGCCAGCAGCGTGGACAGGGGGATCACCTTC.

The chain links TRBV10-2 to TRBJ2-1; possibly TRBD1 for D (6 bases). Germline loops: CDR1 WSHSY, CDR2 SAAADI. V gave up 11 bases and J gave up 11 bases, with 16 bases separating them. CDR3 length: 11 residues. CDR3 sequence: CAGSTGPQQFF. The CDR3 bases are TGCGCCGGATCAACAGGGCCTCAGCAGTTCTTC.

The chain joins TRBV4-1 to TRBJ1-2; tentative D call: TRBD1 (5 bases). Trimming cost V 0 bases and J 4 bases, with 12 bases left between them. Looked up from germline, CDR1 is MGHRA and CDR2 is YSYEKL. This CDR3 contains 15 residues. The CDR3 sequence: CASSQDWQGVYGYTF. CDR3 DNA: TGCGCCAGCAGCCAAGATTGGCAGGGCGTCTATGGCTACACCTTC.

The rearrangement uses TRBV5-8 and TRBJ1-5; no definite D call. The germline V gene encodes CDR1 SGHTS and CDR2 YDEGEE. V lost 4 bases, J lost 3 bases, and 14 bases lay in between. The CDR3 runs 15 residues. As DNA, the CDR3 is TGTGCCAGCAGCAGGGAGGGCCGGGTCAATCAGCCCCAGCATTTT. This encodes CASSREGRVNQPQHF.

The V call is TRBV19, the J call TRBJ1-2; D might be TRBD1 (6 bases). Trimming left V 4 bases short and J 8 bases short, with 17 bases between. The CDR3 has 14 amino acids. The germline V gene has CDR1 LNHDA and CDR2 SQIVND (reference sequence). CDR3 sequence reads: CASSTDTGLGGYTF. The CDR3 region has the DNA TGTGCCAGTAGTACCGATACAGGGCTTGGGGGCTACACCTTC.